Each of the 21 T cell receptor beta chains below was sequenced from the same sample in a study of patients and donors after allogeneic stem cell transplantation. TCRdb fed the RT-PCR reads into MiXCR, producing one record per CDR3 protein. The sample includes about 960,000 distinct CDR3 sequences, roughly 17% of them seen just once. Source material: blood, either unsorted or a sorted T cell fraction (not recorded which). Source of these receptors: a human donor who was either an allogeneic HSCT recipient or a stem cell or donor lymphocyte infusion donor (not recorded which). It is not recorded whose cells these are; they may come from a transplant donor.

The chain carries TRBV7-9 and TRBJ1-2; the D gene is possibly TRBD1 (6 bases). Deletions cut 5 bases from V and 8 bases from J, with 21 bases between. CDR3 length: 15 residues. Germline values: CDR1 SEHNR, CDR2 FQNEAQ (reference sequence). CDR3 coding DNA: TGTGCCAGCAGCCCAGAGGGAACAGGGACGAAAGGCTACACCTTC. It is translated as CASSPEGTGTKGYTF.

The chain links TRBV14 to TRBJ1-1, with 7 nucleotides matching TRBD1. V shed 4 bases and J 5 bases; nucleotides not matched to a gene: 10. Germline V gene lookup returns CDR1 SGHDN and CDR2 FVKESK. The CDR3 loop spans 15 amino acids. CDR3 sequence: CASSPLRTGATEAFF. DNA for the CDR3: TGTGCCAGCAGCCCCCTCCGAACAGGGGCTACTGAAGCTTTCTTT.

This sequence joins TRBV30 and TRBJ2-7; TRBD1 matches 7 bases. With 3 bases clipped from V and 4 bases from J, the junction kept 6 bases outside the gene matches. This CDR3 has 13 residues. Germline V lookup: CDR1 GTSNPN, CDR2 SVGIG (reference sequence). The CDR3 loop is CAWSGTVRYEQYF. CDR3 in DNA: TGTGCCTGGAGCGGGACAGTTAGGTACGAGCAGTACTTC. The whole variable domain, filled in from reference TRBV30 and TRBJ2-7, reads SQTIHQWPATLVQPVGSPLSLECTVEGTSNPNLYWYRQAAGRGLQLLFYSVGIGQISSEVPQNLSASRPQDRQFILSSKKLLLSDSGFYLCAWSGTVRYEQYFGPGTRLTVT.

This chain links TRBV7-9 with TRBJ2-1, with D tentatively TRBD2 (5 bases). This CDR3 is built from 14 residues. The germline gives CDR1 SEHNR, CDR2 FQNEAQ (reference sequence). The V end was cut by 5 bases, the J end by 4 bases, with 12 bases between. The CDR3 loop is CASSVRRGYNEQFF. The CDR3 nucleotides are TGTGCCAGCAGCGTTAGGCGCGGGTACAATGAGCAGTTCTTC. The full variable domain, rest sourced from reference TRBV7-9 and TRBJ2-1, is DTGVSQNPRHKITKRGQNVTFRCDPISEHNRLYWYRQTLGQGPEFLTYFQNEAQLEKSRLLSDRFSAERPKGSFSTLEIQRTEQGDSAMYLCASSVRRGYNEQFFGPGTRLTVL.

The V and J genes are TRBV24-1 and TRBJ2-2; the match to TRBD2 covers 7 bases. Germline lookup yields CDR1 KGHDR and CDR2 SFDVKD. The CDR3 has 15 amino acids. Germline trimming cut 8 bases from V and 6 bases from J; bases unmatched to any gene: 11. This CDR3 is CATTAGEPYPGELFF. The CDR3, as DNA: TGTGCCACCACCGCGGGAGAGCCTTATCCCGGGGAGCTGTTTTTT.

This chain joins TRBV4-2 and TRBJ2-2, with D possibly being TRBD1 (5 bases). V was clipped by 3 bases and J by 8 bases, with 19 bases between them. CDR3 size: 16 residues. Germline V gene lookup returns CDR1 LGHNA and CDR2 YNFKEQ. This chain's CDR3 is CASSHRGREPGGELFF. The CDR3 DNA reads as TGTGCCAGCAGCCATCGCGGCAGGGAACCCGGGGGGGAGCTGTTTTTT.

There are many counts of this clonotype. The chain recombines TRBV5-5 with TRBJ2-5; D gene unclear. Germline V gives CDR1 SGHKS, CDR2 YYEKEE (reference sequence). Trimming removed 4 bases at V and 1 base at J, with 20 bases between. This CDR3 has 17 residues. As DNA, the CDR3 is TGTGCCAGCAGCCAAGATGGAACTGCTCCACGCCAAGAGACCCAGTACTTC. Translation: CASSQDGTAPRQETQYF.

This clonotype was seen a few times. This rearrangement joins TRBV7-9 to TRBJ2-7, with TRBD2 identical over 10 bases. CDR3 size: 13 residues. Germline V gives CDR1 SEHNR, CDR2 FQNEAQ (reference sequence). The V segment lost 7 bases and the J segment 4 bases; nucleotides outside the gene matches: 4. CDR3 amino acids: CASTPGLAYEQYF. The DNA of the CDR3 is TGTGCCAGCACTCCGGGACTAGCGTACGAGCAGTACTTC.

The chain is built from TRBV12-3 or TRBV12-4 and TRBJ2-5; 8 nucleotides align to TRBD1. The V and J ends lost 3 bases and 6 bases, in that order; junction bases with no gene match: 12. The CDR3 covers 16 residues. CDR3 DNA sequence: TGTGCCAGCAGTTTGGAGGGGGGACAGGTCGTCCAGACCCAGTACTTC. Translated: CASSLEGGQVVQTQYF.

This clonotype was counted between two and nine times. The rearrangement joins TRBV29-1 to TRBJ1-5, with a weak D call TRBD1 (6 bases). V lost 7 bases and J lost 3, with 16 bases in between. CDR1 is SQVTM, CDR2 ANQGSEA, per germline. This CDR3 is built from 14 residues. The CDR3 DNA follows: TGCAGCGCCCAGGACAGTTCAACCAATCAGCCCCAGCATTTT. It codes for CSAQDSSTNQPQHF.

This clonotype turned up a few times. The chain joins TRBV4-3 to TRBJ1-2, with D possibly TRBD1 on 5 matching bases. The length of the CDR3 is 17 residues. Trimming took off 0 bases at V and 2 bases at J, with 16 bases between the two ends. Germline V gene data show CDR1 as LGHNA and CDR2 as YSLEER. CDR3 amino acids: CASSQDSSWPGNYGYTF. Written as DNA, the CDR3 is TGCGCCAGCAGCCAAGATAGTTCTTGGCCAGGGAACTATGGCTACACCTTC.

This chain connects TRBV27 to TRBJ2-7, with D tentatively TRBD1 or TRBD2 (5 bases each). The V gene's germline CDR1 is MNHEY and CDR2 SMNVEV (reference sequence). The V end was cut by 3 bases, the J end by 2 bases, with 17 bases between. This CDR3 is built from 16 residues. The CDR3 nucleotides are TGTGCCAGCAGTTTTTCCTTCTCAGGGACGACCTACGAGCAGTACTTC. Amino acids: CASSFSFSGTTYEQYF.

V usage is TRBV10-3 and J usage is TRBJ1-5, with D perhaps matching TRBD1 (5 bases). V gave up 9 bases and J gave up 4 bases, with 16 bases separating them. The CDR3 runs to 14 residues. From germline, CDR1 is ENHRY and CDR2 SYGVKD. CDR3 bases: TGTGCCATTGGGACGGGGCTGGAGAATCAGCCCCAGCATTTT. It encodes CAIGTGLENQPQHF.

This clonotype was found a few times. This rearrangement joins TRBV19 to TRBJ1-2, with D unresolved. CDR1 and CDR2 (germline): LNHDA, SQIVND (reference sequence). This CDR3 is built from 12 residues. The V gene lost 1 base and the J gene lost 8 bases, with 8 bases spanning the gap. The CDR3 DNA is TGTGCCAGTAGTATAGTTGGCTACGGCTACACCTTC. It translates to CASSIVGYGYTF.

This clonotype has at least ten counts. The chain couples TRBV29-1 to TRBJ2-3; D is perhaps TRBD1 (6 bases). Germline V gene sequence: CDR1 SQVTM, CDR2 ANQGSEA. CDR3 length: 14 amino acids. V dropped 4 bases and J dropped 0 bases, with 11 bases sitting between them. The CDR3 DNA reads TGCAGCGTTGGACAGGACCGTAGCACAGATACGCAGTATTTT. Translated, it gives CSVGQDRSTDTQYF.

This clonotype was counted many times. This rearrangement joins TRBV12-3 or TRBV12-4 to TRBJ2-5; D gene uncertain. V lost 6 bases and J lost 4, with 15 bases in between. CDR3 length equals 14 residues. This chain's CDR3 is CASSQDGRLETQYF. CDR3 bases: TGTGCCAGCAGCCAGGACGGCCGTCTAGAGACCCAGTACTTC.

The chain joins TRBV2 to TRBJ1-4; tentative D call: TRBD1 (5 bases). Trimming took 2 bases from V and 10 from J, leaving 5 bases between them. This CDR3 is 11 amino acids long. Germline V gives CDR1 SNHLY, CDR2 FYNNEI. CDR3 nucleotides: TGTGCCAGCAGTGAACAGGGAAAACTGTTTTTT. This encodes CASSEQGKLFF.

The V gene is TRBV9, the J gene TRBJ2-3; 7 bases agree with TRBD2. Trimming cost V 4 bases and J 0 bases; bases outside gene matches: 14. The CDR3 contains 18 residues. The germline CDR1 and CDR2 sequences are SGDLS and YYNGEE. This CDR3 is CASSREVRGRGSTDTQYF. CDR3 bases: TGTGCCAGCAGCCGGGAGGTGAGGGGCCGCGGGAGCACAGATACGCAGTATTTT.

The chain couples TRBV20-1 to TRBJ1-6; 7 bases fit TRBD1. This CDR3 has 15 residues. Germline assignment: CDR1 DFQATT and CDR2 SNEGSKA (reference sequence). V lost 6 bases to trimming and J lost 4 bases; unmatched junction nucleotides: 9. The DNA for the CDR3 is TGCAGTGCCCACGACCAGGGGGGGTATAATTCACCCCTCCACTTT. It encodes CSAHDQGGYNSPLHF.

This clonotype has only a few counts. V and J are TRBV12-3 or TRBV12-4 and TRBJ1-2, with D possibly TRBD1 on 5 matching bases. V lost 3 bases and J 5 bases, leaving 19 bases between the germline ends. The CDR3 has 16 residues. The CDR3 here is CASSFIQTGAKYGYTF. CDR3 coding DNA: TGTGCCAGCAGTTTTATTCAAACCGGGGCCAAGTATGGCTACACCTTC.

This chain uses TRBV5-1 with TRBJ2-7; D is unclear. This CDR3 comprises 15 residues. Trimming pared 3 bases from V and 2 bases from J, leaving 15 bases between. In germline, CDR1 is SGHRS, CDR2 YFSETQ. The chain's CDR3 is CASSSLWPGAYEQYF. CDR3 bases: TGCGCCAGCAGCTCCCTTTGGCCTGGAGCCTACGAGCAGTACTTC. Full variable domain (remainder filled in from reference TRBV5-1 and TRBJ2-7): KAGVTQTPRYLIKTRGQQVTLSCSPISGHRSVSWYQQTPGQGLQFLFEYFSETQRNKGNFPGRFSGRQFSNSRSEMNVSTLELGDSALYLCASSSLWPGAYEQYFGPGTRLTVT.